The TCR beta chain under discussion was sequenced for a study of spatial heterogeneity in lung cancer. Using its own MiXCR run on the 5' RACE reads, TCRdb lists one record per CDR3 protein. Counted here are 4,400 or so distinct CDR3 sequences, about 53% occurring once; the ten biggest clones make up 77%. The V and J ends lost 0 bases and 7 bases respectively, with 2 bases between them. The CDR3 runs to 11 residues. The germline V gene has CDR1 SGDLS and CDR2 YYNGEE. Worth noting for this clonotype: The library was prepared for alpha chains; this beta chain is a stray read, so its frequency means little.

Time point defined: sample taken at primary tumor resection. Whole RNA obtained from tumor, nontumor lung or frozen PBMC underwent sequencing without sorting. The donors were approximately 65 patients with non-small cell lung cancer that was early-stage and untreated. The sequenced sample was PBMCs, obtained at surgery. The receptor was derived from a female donor with early-stage non-small cell lung cancer. This chain links TRBV9 with TRBJ2-1; D not certain. The CDR3 reads CASSVANEQFF. The CDR3 DNA reads as TGTGCCAGCAGCGTAGCAAATGAGCAGTTCTTC.